Listed below are T cell receptor beta chains from one sample, sequenced in a study of identical twins. MiXCR was run by TCRdb on the 5' RACE reads, yielding one entry per CDR3 protein. The repertoire has 350,000 to 450,000 distinct CDR3 sequences, about 18% of them found once; the top ten carry 12%. The sequenced sample was naive T cells sorted from blood. Receptor source: a man in his forties or fifties in good health. Each CDR3 is given with its conserved first and last residue. A D gene is named only where the DNA matches it firmly. A row's size may be missing; if present it is once, few, many or a size class.

clone_size	j_call	v_call	d_call	cdr3_length	cdr3_nt	cdr3_aa
many	TRBJ2-1	TRBV24-1	NA	14	TGTGCCACCACCGGCGGGCCGAACTACAATGAGCAGTTCTTC	CATTGGPNYNEQFF
few	TRBJ2-5	TRBV7-9	NA	15	TGTGCCAGCAGCTTAGCCGCGGGACAGAAAGAGACCCAGTACTTC	CASSLAAGQKETQYF
few	TRBJ2-5	TRBV6-5	TRBD1	15	TGTGCCAGCAGTTACAGTGGGACAGGGGCTGAGACCCAGTACTTC	CASSYSGTGAETQYF
many	TRBJ1-2	TRBV28	TRBD1	15	TGTGCCAGCAGTTCCCGCCGGGACAGGCCATATGGCTACACCTTC	CASSSRRDRPYGYTF
few	TRBJ2-5	TRBV28	TRBD2	15	TGTGCCAGCAGTGCGGGGGGCCCCTTTGCGGAGACCCAGTACTTC	CASSAGGPFAETQYF
many	TRBJ2-5	TRBV7-2	NA	15	TGTGCCAGCAGCCTTAGCGCTCCGAGGGGAGAGACCCAGTACTTC	CASSLSAPRGETQYF
few	TRBJ1-1	TRBV4-1	NA	16	TGCGCCAGCAGCCATATAGACTCTCAGGGAAGGACTGAAGCTTTCTTT	CASSHIDSQGRTEAFF
few	TRBJ2-5	TRBV5-4	TRBD2	18	TGTGCCAGCAGCTGGGGCCCGGGACTAGCGGGGGGTCAAGAGACCCAGTACTTC	CASSWGPGLAGGQETQYF
many	TRBJ2-7	TRBV5-1	NA	13	TGCGCCAGCGCAATCGACAGCGGCTACGAGCAGTACTTC	CASAIDSGYEQYF
NA	TRBJ2-1	TRBV20-1	NA	11	TGCAGTGCTCCGGTACCAGGTGAGCAGTTCTTC	CSAPVPGEQFF
many	TRBJ2-7	TRBV5-1	TRBD1	14	TGCGCCAGCAGCTCGGGGGGACAGGGCTACGAGCAGTACTTC	CASSSGGQGYEQYF
NA	TRBJ2-6	TRBV19	NA	18	TGTGCCAGTATCAAAGGGGCAGGGTATCTCTCTGGGGCCAACGTCCTGACTTTC	CASIKGAGYLSGANVLTF
many	TRBJ2-5	TRBV5-5	TRBD2	15	TGTGCCAGCAGCAACCTAGCGGGAGGGCAAGAGACCCAGTACTTC	CASSNLAGGQETQYF
NA	TRBJ1-2	TRBV6-1	NA	13	TGTGCCAGCAGGGGAAGGGACCGTAGGGGCTACACCTTC	CASRGRDRRGYTF
few	TRBJ2-1	TRBV20-1	TRBD2	15	TGCAGTGCTAGCCGCGGGAGGACCTCCTACAATGAGCAGTTCTTC	CSASRGRTSYNEQFF
NA	TRBJ2-3	TRBV6-1	TRBD2	15	TGTGCCAGCAGCATCCCCGCGGGGGGAACAGATACGCAGTATTTT	CASSIPAGGTDTQYF
NA	TRBJ2-2	TRBV20-1	NA	12	TGCAGTGCTAGTAAGGGCACCGGGGAGCTGTTTTTT	CSASKGTGELFF
NA	TRBJ2-7	TRBV7-2	NA	14	TGTGCCAGCAGCTGGACGGTAAGCTCCTACGAGCAGTACTTC	CASSWTVSSYEQYF
many	TRBJ1-4	TRBV4-1	NA	16	TGCGCCAGCAGCCAAGTAACAGAACAACTACGAGAAAAACTGTTTTTT	CASSQVTEQLREKLFF
few	TRBJ2-2	TRBV12-3/TRBV12-4	NA	18	TGTGCCAGCAGTTGGGGGGTTGGAGGGCAAGCGAACACCGGGGAGCTGTTTTTT	CASSWGVGGQANTGELFF
NA	TRBJ2-7	TRBV6-1	TRBD1	16	TGTGCCAGCAGTCAAACAGGGGGCGCGGGGGCCTACGAGCAGTACTTC	CASSQTGGAGAYEQYF
few	TRBJ1-1	TRBV2	NA	14	TGTGCCAGCACTGGGGCAGGAGAAGGCACTGAAGCTTTCTTT	CASTGAGEGTEAFF
few	TRBJ1-2	TRBV29-1	TRBD1	15	TGCAGCGTACCCGGACAGGGGGCTGGTGGCTATGGCTACACCTTC	CSVPGQGAGGYGYTF
NA	TRBJ2-3	TRBV6-5	TRBD2	17	TGTGCCAGCAGTTACGCCTGGGCGGGAGGAGGCACAGATACGCAGTATTTT	CASSYAWAGGGTDTQYF
few	TRBJ2-1	TRBV5-1	TRBD2	20	TGCGCCAGCAGCTTGGAAATCAGACTAGCGGGGCGCGTCCCCTACAATGAGCAGTTCTTC	CASSLEIRLAGRVPYNEQFF
few	TRBJ2-3	TRBV6-2/TRBV6-3	NA	15	TGTGCCAGCAGTTACCAAGGAGGCGGGCCAGATACGCAGTATTTT	CASSYQGGGPDTQYF
NA	TRBJ1-2	TRBV7-9	NA	14	TGTGCCAGCAGCTTAGGGGAGATTAACTATGGCTACGCCTTC	CASSLGEINYGYAF
NA	TRBJ2-5	TRBV12-3/TRBV12-4	NA	16	TGTGCCAGCAGTTTTTTTTTGTCGAGGGCGAATTTTGACCAGTACTTC	CASSFFLSRANFDQYF